This T cell receptor (beta chain) was captured in a study of beta chain features in type 1 diabetes. Of the isolated RNA, all was reverse transcribed, and so the sequenced material was expressed TCRB transcripts. Some clones are missing from TCRdb's copy, which holds only in-frame ones; the method was immunoSEQ multiplex PCR. The sample shows hundreds of thousands of clones, roughly 13% of them seen only once. This clone was seen a few times. The CDR3 runs to 14 residues. Trimming took 0 bases from V and 7 from J, leaving 12 bases between them. The V gene's germline CDR1 is SGHTA and CDR2 FQGNSA. Sequencing was done on a sample of naive CD4+ T cells from blood. This sequence originates from a man under 40 in good health. The chain recombines TRBV7-2 with TRBJ2-5; D is perhaps TRBD1 (6 bases). CDR3 sequence: CASSLAGGEGTQYF. In DNA, the CDR3 is TGTGCCAGCAGCTTAGCAGGGGGAGAAGGGACCCAGTACTTC. Complete variable domain (other parts from reference TRBV7-2 and TRBJ2-5): GAGVSQSPSNKVTEKGKDVELRCDPISGHTALYWYRQSLGQGLEFLIYFQGNSAPDKSGLPSDRFSAERTGGSVSTLTIQRTQQEDSAVYLCASSLAGGEGTQYFGPGTRLLVL.